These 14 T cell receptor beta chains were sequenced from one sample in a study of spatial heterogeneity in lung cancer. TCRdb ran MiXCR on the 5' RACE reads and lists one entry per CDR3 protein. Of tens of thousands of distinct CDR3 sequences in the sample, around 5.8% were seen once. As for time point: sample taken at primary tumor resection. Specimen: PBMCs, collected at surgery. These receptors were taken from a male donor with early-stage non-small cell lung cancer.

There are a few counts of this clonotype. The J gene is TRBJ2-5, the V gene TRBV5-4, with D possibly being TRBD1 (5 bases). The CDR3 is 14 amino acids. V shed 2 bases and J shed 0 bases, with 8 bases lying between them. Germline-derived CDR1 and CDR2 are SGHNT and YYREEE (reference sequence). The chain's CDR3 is CASSFGHNQETQYF. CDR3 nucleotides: TGTGCCAGCAGCTTCGGACACAACCAAGAGACCCAGTACTTC.

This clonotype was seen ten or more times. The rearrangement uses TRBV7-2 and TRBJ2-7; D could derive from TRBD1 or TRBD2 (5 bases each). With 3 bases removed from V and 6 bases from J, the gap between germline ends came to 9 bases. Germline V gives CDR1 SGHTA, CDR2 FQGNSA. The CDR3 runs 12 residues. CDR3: CASSFLGVEQYF. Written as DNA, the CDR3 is TGTGCCAGCAGCTTCTTGGGGGTCGAGCAGTACTTC.

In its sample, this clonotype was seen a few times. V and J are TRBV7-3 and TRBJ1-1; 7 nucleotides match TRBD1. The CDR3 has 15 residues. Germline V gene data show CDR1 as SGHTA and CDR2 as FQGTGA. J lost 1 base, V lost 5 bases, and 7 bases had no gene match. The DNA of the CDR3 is TGTGCCAGCAGCCCGCACGGGACAGCGAACACTGAAGCTTTCTTT. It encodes CASSPHGTANTEAFF.

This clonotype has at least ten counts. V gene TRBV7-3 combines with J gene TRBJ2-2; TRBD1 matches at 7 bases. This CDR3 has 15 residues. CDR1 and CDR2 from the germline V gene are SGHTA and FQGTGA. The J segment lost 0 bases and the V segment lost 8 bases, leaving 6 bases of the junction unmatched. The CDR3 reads CASERGQPNTGELFF. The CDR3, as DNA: TGTGCCAGCGAACGGGGACAGCCGAACACCGGGGAGCTGTTTTTT.

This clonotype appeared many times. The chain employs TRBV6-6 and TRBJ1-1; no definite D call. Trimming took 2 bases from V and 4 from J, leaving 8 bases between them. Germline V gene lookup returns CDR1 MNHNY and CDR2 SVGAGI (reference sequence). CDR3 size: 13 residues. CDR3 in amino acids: CASSYERPTEAFF. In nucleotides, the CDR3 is TGTGCCAGCAGTTACGAACGCCCCACTGAAGCTTTCTTT.

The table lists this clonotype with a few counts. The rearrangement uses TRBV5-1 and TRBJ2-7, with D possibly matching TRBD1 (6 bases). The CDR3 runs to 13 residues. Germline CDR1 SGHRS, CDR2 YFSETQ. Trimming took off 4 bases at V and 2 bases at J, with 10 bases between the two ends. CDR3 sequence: CASSPGQTYEQYF. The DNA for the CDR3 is TGCGCCAGCAGCCCCGGACAGACCTACGAGCAGTACTTC. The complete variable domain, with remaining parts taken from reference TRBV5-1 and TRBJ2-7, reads KAGVTQTPRYLIKTRGQQVTLSCSPISGHRSVSWYQQTPGQGLQFLFEYFSETQRNKGNFPGRFSGRQFSNSRSEMNVSTLELGDSALYLCASSPGQTYEQYFGPGTRLTVT.

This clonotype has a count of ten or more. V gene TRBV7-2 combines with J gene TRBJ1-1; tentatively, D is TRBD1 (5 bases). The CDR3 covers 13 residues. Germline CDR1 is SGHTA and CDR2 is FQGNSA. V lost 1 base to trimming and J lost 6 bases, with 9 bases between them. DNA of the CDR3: TGTGCCAGCAGCTTAGTTGGGGGTGCTGAAGCTTTCTTT. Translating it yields CASSLVGGAEAFF.

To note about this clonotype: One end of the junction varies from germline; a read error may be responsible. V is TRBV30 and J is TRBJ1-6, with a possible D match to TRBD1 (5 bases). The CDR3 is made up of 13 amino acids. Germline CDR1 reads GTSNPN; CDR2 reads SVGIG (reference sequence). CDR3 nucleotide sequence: TGTGCCGGGAGAGGGACGCTCCGCTCACCCCTCCACTTT. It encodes CAGRGTLRSPLHF.

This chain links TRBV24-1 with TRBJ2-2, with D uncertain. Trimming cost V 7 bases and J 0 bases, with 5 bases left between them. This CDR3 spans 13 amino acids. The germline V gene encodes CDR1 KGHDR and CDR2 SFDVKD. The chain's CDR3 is CATRGSNTGELFF. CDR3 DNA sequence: TGTGCCACCAGGGGTTCGAACACCGGGGAGCTGTTTTTT.

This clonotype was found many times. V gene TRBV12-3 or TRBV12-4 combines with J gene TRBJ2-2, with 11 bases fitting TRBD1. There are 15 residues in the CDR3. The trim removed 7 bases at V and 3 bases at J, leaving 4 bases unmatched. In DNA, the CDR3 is TGTGCCAGCACCTGGACAGGGGGCTACACCGGGGAGCTGTTTTTT. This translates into CASTWTGGYTGELFF.

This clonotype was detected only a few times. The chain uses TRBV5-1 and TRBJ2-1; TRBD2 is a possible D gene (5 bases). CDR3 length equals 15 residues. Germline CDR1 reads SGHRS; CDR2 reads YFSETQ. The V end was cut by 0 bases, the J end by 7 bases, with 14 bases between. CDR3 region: CASSLVPPGSNEQFF. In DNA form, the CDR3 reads TGCGCCAGCAGCTTGGTACCTCCGGGGTCAAATGAGCAGTTCTTC.

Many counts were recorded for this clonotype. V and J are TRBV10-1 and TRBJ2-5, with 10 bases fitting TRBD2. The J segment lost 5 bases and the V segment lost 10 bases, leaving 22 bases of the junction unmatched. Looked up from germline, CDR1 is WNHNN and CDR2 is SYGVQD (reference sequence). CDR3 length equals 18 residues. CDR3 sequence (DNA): TGCGCCATCCAGGCTACACCGGGACTAGCGATGAATCGGGAGACCCAGTACTTC. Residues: CAIQATPGLAMNRETQYF.

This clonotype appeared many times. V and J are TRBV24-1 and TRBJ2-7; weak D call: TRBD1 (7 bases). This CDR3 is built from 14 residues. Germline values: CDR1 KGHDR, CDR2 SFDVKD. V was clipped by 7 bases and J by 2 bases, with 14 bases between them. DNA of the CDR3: TGTGCCACCAGCGGGGGTCAGGGGGCCTACGAGCAGTACTTC. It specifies CATSGGQGAYEQYF.

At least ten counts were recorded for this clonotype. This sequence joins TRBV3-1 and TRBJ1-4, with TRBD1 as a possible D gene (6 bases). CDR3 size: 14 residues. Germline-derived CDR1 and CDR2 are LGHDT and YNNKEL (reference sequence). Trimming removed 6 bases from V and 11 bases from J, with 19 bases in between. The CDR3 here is CASRPGAASHKLFF. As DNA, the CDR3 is TGTGCCAGCAGACCAGGGGCGGCAAGTCATAAACTGTTTTTT.